The following is a TCR beta chain sequence with its context. This record comes from a study of identical twins. V was pared by 5 bases and J by 7 bases, with 11 bases between. The length of the CDR3 is 12 residues. Each CDR3 protein gets one entry after TCRdb re-called the 5' RACE reads with MiXCR. The repertoire consists of some 500,000 distinct CDR3 sequences, with roughly 21% occurring once and the leading ten covering 0.8% to 1%. The same specimen was also included in a second study, on T cells expressing NK-cell markers. From that study: Beta-chain profiling covered CD3+CD56+NKG2C+, CD3+CD56+NKG2C- and CD3+CD56-NKG2C+ sorted subsets. It is unclear if expanded NKG2C-expressing clones target HCMV antigens.

The source material was CD4+ T cells sorted from blood. This clonotype was obtained from a young woman in good health. The chain joins TRBV12-3 or TRBV12-4 to TRBJ1-2; the D gene is possibly TRBD1 (5 bases). Here the CDR3 reads CASSPWDSGYTF. DNA for the CDR3: TGTGCCAGCAGTCCCTGGGACTCTGGCTACACCTTC.